This record looks at one T cell receptor (beta chain) sequence and its context. Its matching antigen is unknown. The sample originates from a study of PD-1 blockade in classical Hodgkin lymphoma. Overall study results and limits: The diversity seen at baseline in complete responders resembled that of newly diagnosed patients.

Each and every patient relapsed after autologous stem cell transplantation, and patients got differing brentuximab vedotin exposure. This CDR3 comprises 15 residues. J lost 0 bases, V lost 4 bases, and 3 bases had no gene match. Germline loops: CDR1 SGHTA, CDR2 FQGNSA. Only in-frame clones appear in the TCRdb table, and some are missing; sequencing was by immunoSEQ multiplex PCR. Of 30,000 to 35,000 clones in the sample, approximately 80% were seen once. This sequence originates from a human donor with classical Hodgkin lymphoma. V and J are TRBV7-2 and TRBJ1-2, with 9 bases aligning to TRBD1. Sample: peripheral blood mononuclear cells (PBMCs), taken at baseline. CDR3 bases: TGTGCCAGCAGCTGGGGGACAGGGTCTAACTATGGCTACACCTTC. Residues: CASSWGTGSNYGYTF.